This T cell receptor (beta chain) derives from a study of blood T cell repertoires in COVID-19. Study details: Both acute and convalescent COVID-19 samples were obtained from the United States, Italy and Spain. PBMCs, B-cell-depleted T cells, or T cells provided the cDNA or gDNA that made up the material.

Authors' processing steps: Amplification from reference gene primers served as the basis for estimated nucleated cell counts. Profiled with immunoSEQ multiplex PCR; TCRdb holds only in-frame clones, not every one. Clonal size and the V and J genes are those of that table, whereas D and trimming came from the DNA. The sample records 140,000 to 150,000 clones, 80% to 90% being singletons. CDR3 size: 16 residues. Germline values: CDR1 MNHEY, CDR2 SMNVEV (reference sequence). V was clipped by 2 bases and J by 3 bases; unmatched bases: 8. The source material was peripheral blood. The receptor was isolated from a man aged 45-65 years who had recovered from COVID-19. The chain has TRBV27 and TRBJ1-1; 8 bases match TRBD1. DNA for the CDR3: TGTGCCAGCAGTTTAGGGACAGGTCCGGGGTACACTGAAGCTTTCTTT. This translates into CASSLGTGPGYTEAFF.